This TCR beta chain is from a study of patients and donors after allogeneic stem cell transplantation. Germline lookup yields CDR1 SGHDN and CDR2 FVKESK. There are 16 residues in the CDR3. The V end was cut by 0 bases, the J end by 3 bases, with 14 bases between. TCRdb re-derived calls from the RT-PCR reads in MiXCR, one entry per CDR3 protein. The top ten hold less than 9.5% of the sample, which has about 410,000 distinct CDR3 sequences, approximately 16% seen once. The source material was blood, either unsorted or a sorted T cell fraction (not recorded which). The chain combines TRBV14 with TRBJ1-1; perhaps TRBD1 as D (6 bases). This receptor was taken from a human donor who was either an allogeneic HSCT recipient or a stem cell or donor lymphocyte infusion donor (not recorded which). It is not recorded whose cells these are; they may come from a transplant donor. The CDR3 sequence: CASSQDHGTMYTEAFF. The DNA for the CDR3 is TGTGCCAGCAGCCAAGATCACGGGACAATGTACACTGAAGCTTTCTTT.